This TCR beta chain came from a study of blood T cell repertoires in COVID-19. With V trimmed by 2 bases and J by 8 bases, 5 bases remained unmatched. The CDR3 totals 15 residues. CDR1 and CDR2 from the germline V gene are MNHNY and SVGAGI (reference sequence). Original methodology: Estimates of nucleated cell counts were drawn from the amplification of reference gene primers. Measured with immunoSEQ multiplex PCR; TCRdb has only the in-frame clones, and not every one. D and trimming come from the DNA, and the V and J calls and clone size come from that table. In the table there are hundreds of thousands of clones, 80% to 85% of which are singletons. This clone was observed once. Participant-reported clinical history was the basis for cohort assignment.

This rearrangement joins TRBV6-6 to TRBJ2-1, with 11 bases matching TRBD2. The sample consisted of PBMCs or T cells enriched from blood (not recorded which). The TCR sequence derives from a man aged 35-49 years who had been exposed to COVID-19. CDR3 residues: CASSYELAGVYEQFF. The CDR3 nucleotides read TGTGCCAGCAGTTACGAACTAGCGGGAGTGTATGAGCAGTTCTTC.